The 3 T cell receptor delta chains below come from one sample, sequenced in a study of gamma-delta T cells after stem cell transplantation. TCRdb fed the RT-PCR reads to CATT. This table has about 14,000 delta-chain clones, about 32% appearing once. Sequenced: gamma-delta T cells. These receptors all come from a human donor. It is not recorded whose cells these are; they may come from a transplant donor.

This rearrangement joins TRDV1 to TRDJ1, with 7 bases lining up with TRDD3. The germline V gene has CDR1 TSWWSYY and CDR2 QGS. The CDR3 spans 12 residues. V lost 9 bases, J lost 2 bases, and 3 bases stayed unmatched. CDR3 coding DNA: TGTGCTCTACCGGGGGATACCGATAAACTCATCTTT. This translates into CALPGDTDKLIF.

In its sample, this clone was seen a few times. This chain links TRDV1 with TRDJ1; TRDD3 matches 11 bases. The ends lost 3 bases at V and 2 bases at J; junction bases unmatched: 14. Germline V lookup: CDR1 TSWWSYY, CDR2 QGS. The CDR3 covers 19 residues. The CDR3 DNA reads as TGTGCTCTTGGGGACACTTTCTTCCCCTGGGGGATACCTACCGATAAACTCATCTTT. It codes for CALGDTFFPWGIPTDKLIF.

The gene calls are TRDV2 and TRDJ1; 7 positions agree with TRDD3. Germline CDR1 reads GEAIGNYY; CDR2 reads EKD. The trim removed 0 bases at V and 0 bases at J, leaving 3 bases unmatched. The CDR3 length is 15 residues. For the CDR3, the DNA is TGTGCCTGTGACACCGGGGATAAGTACACCGATAAACTCATCTTT. Translating it yields CACDTGDKYTDKLIF.